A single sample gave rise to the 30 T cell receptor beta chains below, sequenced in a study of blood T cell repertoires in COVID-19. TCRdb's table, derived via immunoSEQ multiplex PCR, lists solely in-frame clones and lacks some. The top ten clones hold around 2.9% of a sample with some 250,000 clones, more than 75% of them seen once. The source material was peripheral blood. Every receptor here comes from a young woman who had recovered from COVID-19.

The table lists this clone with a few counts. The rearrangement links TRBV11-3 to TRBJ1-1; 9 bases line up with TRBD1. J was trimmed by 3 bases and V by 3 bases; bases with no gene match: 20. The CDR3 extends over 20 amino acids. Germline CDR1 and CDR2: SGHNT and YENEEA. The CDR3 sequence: CASSFFRLGQGTSSDTEAFF. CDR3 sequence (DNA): TGTGCCAGCAGCTTCTTTAGACTCGGACAGGGGACTAGTAGTGACACTGAAGCTTTCTTT.

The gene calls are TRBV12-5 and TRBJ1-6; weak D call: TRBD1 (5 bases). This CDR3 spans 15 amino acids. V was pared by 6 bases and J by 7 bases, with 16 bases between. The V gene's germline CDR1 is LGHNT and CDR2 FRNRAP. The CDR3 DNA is TGTGCTAGTGGGCCGGGGGGGTTTCAAAATTCACCCCTCCACTTT. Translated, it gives CASGPGGFQNSPLHF.

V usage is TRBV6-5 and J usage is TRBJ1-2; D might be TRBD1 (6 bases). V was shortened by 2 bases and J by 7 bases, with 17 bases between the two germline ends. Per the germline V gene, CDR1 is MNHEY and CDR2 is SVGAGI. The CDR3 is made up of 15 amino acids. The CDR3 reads CASSYIVGQPSGYTF. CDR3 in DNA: TGTGCCAGCAGTTACATTGTCGGACAGCCGTCTGGCTACACCTTC.

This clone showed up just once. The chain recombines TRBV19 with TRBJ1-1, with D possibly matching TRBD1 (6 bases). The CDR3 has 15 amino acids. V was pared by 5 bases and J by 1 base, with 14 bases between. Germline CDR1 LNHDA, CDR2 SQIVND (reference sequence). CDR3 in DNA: TGTGCCAGTAGTGGGGGCGAGGCGGAGAACACTGAAGCTTTCTTT. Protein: CASSGGEAENTEAFF.

This CDR3 reads CASGTGGYEQYF. The CDR3 coding sequence is TGTGCCAGCGGGACAGGGGGCTACGAGCAGTACTTC. The J gene is TRBJ2-7, the V gene TRBV5-6; TRBD1 agrees at 11 bases. Trimming at V came to 7 bases and at J to 3 bases, leaving 0 bases not matched to a gene. The CDR3 runs to 12 residues. Germline assignment: CDR1 SGHDT and CDR2 YYEEEE.

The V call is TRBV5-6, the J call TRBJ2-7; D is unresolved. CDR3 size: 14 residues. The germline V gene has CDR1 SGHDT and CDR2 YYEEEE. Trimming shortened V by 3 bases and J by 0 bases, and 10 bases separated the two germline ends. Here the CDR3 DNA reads TGTGCCAGCAGCTCATGGCACCGCTCCTACGAGCAGTACTTC. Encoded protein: CASSSWHRSYEQYF.

The CDR3 sequence is CASSLHPTGNGYEQYF. The CDR3 nucleotides are TGTGCCAGCAGCCTCCACCCTACAGGGAACGGCTACGAGCAGTACTTC. V usage is TRBV7-3 and J usage is TRBJ2-7; D is possibly TRBD1 (6 bases). CDR1 and CDR2 from the germline V gene are SGHTA and FQGTGA. The V and J ends lost 5 bases and 3 bases respectively, with 20 bases between them. CDR3 length: 16 residues.

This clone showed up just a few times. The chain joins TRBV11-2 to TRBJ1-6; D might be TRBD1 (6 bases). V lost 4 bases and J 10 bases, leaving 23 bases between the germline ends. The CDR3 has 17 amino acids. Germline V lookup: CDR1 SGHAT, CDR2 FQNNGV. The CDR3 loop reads CASSSHRGGVLSSPLHF. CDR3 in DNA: TGTGCCAGCAGCTCACATAGGGGGGGGGTTCTTAGCTCACCCCTCCACTTT.

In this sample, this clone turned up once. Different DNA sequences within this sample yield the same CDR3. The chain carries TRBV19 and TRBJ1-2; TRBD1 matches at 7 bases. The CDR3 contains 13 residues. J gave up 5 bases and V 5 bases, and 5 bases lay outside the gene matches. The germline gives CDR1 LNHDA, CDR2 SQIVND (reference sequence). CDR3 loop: CASSPGTDYGYTF. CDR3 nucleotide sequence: TGTGCCAGTAGTCCCGGGACAGATTATGGCTACACCTTC.

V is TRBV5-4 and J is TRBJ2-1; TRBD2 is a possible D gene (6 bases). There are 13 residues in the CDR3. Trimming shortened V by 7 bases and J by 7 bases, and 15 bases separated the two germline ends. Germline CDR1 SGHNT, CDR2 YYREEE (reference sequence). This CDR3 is CASRAFGGNEQFF. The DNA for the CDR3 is TGTGCCAGCCGCGCCTTTGGGGGGAATGAGCAGTTCTTC.

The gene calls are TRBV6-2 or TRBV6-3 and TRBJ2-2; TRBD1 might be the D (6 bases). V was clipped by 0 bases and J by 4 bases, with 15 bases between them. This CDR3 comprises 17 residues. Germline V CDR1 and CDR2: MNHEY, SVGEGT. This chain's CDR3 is CASSYSRGGGRTGELFF. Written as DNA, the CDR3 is TGTGCCAGCAGTTACTCGAGAGGGGGTGGTCGCACCGGGGAGCTGTTTTTT.

CDR3 coding DNA: TGTGCCAGCAGCCGCGATCAGGGCGGGAGGGGGCGCCGCACCGGGGAGCTGTTTTTT. Translating gives CASSRDQGGRGRRTGELFF. V and J are TRBV9 and TRBJ2-2; 9 bases line up with TRBD2. Germline trimming cut 4 bases from V and 4 bases from J; bases unmatched to any gene: 17. The CDR3 extends over 19 amino acids. The germline gives CDR1 SGDLS, CDR2 YYNGEE.

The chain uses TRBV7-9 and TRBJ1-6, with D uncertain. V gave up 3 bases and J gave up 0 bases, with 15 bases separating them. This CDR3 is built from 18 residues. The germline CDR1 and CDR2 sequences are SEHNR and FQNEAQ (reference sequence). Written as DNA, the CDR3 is TGTGCCAGCAGCTTCCAGAGGTGGAGTAGCTCCTATAATTCACCCCTCCACTTT. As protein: CASSFQRWSSSYNSPLHF.

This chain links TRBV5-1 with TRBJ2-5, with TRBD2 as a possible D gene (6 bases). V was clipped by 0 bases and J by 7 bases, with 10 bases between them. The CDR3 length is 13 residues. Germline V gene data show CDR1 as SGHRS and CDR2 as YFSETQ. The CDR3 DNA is TGCGCCAGCAGCTTGGAACCCGGGGGGACCCAGTACTTC. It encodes CASSLEPGGTQYF.

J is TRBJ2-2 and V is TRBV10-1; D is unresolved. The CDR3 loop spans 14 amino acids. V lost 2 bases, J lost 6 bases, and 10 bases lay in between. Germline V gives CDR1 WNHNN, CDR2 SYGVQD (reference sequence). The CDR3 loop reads CASSEALRAGELFF. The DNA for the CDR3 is TGCGCCAGCAGTGAGGCCTTACGAGCCGGGGAGCTGTTTTTT.

CDR3 residues: CASGTGLGYTF. The DNA of the CDR3 is TGTGCCAGTGGGACAGGGCTAGGCTACACCTTC. The chain has TRBV19 and TRBJ1-2; 9 nucleotides agree with TRBD1. CDR1 LNHDA and CDR2 SQIVND come from the germline V gene (reference sequence). Trimming at V came to 8 bases and at J to 8 bases, leaving 3 bases not matched to a gene. The CDR3 has 11 residues.

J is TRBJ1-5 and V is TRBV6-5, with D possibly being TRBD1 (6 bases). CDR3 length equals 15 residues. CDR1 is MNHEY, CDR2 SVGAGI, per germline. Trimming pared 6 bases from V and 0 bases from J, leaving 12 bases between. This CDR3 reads CASRQTGNSNQPQHF. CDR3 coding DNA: TGTGCCAGCAGACAAACAGGGAATAGCAATCAGCCCCAGCATTTT.

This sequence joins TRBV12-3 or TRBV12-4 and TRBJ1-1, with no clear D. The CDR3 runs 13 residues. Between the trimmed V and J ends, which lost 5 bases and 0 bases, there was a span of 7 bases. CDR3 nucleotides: TGTGCCAGCAGTCTAGTCATGAACACTGAAGCTTTCTTT. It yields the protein CASSLVMNTEAFF.

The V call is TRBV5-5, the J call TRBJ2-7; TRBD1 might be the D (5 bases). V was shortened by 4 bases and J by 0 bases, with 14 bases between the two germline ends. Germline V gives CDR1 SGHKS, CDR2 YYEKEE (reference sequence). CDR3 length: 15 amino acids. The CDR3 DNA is TGTGCCAGCAGCGTAGGGGTGGGAAGCTCCTACGAGCAGTACTTC. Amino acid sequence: CASSVGVGSSYEQYF.

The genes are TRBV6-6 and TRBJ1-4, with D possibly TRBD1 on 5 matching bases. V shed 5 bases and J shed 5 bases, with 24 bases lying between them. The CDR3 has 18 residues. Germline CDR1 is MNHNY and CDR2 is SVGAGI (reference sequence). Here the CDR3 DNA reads TGTGCCAGCAGTCGCAGAGGCGGGCGGGGGTCGCTCAATGAAAAACTGTTTTTT. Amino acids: CASSRRGGRGSLNEKLFF.

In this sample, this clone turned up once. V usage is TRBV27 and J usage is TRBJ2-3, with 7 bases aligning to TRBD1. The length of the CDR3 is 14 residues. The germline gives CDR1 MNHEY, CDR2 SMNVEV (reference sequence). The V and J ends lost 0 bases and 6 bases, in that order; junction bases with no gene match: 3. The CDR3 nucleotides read TGTGCCAGCAGTTTATCGACAGGGATGGATACGCAGTATTTT. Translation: CASSLSTGMDTQYF.

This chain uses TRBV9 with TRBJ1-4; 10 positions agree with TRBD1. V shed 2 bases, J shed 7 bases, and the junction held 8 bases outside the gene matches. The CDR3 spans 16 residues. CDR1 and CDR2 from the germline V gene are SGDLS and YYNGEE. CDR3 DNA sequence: TGTGCCAGCAGCGTCACACCGACAGGGGGCAGTGAAAAACTGTTTTTT. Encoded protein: CASSVTPTGGSEKLFF.

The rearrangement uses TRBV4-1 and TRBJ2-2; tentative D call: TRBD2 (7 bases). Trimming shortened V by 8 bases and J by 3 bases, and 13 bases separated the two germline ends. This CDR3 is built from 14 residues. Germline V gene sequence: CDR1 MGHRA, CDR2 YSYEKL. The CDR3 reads CASSQGGDTGELFF. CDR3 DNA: TGCGCCAGCTCACAGGGAGGGGACACCGGGGAGCTGTTTTTT.

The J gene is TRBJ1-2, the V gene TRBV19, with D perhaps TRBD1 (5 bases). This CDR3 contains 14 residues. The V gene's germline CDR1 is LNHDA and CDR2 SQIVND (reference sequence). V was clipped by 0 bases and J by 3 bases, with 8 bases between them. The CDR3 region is CASSIEKGYYGYTF. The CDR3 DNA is TGTGCCAGTAGTATAGAGAAGGGGTACTATGGCTACACCTTC. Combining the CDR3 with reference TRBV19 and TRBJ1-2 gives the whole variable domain DGGITQSPKYLFRKEGQNVTLSCEQNLNHDAMYWYRQDPGQGLRLIYYSQIVNDFQKGDIAEGYSVSREKKESFPLTVTSAQKNPTAFYLCASSIEKGYYGYTFGSGTRLTVV.

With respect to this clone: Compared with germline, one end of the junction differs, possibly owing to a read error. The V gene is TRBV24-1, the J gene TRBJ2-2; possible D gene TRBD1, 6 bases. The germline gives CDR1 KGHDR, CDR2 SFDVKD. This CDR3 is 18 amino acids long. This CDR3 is CTTLHTDRQARNTGELFF. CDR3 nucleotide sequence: TGTACCACCCTACATACAGATAGACAGGCGCGAAACACCGGGGAGCTGTTTTTT.

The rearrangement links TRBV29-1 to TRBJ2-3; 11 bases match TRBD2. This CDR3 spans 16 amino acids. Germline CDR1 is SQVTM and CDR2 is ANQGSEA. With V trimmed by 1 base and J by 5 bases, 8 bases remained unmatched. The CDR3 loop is CSVEVAGGPLRDTQYF. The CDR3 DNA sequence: TGCAGCGTTGAAGTAGCGGGGGGGCCTTTAAGAGATACGCAGTATTTT.

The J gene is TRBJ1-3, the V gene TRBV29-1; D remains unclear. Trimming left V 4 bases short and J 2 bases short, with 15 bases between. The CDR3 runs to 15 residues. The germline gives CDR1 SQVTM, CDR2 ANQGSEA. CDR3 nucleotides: TGCAGCGTTGTCACAGTAGGACTTACTGGAAACACCATATATTTT. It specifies CSVVTVGLTGNTIYF.

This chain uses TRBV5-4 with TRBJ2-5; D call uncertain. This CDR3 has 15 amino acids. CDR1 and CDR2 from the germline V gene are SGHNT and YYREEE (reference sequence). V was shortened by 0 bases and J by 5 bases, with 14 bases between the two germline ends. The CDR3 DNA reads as TGTGCCAGCAGCTTGGCCCCCGGATCCGGGGAGACCCAGTACTTC. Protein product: CASSLAPGSGETQYF.

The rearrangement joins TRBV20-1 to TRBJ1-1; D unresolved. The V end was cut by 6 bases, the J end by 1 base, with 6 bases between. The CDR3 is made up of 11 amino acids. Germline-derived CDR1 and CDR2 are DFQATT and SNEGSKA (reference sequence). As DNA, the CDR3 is TGCAGTGCCCCCCGGAACACTGAAGCTTTCTTT. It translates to CSAPRNTEAFF.

The CDR3 DNA reads as TGCAGCGTTGAGGCCTTGGGACAGACTCTCTCCTACGAGCAGTACTTC. As protein: CSVEALGQTLSYEQYF. The chain couples TRBV29-1 to TRBJ2-7; 7 bases are a match to TRBD1. Trimming cost V 3 bases and J 0 bases; bases outside gene matches: 11. The CDR3 runs to 16 residues. Germline loops: CDR1 SQVTM, CDR2 ANQGSEA.